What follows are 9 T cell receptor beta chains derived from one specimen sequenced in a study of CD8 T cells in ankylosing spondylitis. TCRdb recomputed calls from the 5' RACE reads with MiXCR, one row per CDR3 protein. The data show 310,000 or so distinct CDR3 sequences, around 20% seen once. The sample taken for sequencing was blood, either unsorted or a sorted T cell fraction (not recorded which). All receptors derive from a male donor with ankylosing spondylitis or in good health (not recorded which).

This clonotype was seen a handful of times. As DNA, the CDR3 is TGCGCCAGCAGCCCACAGACAGGGAGTCAGAACACTGAAGCTTTCTTT. It yields the protein CASSPQTGSQNTEAFF. V is TRBV5-1 and J is TRBJ1-1; 7 bases are shared with TRBD1. The V segment lost 4 bases and the J segment 1 base; nucleotides outside the gene matches: 10. The CDR3 has 16 residues. The V gene's germline CDR1 is SGHRS and CDR2 YFSETQ. Filled out from reference TRBV5-1 and TRBJ1-1, the complete variable domain reads KAGVTQTPRYLIKTRGQQVTLSCSPISGHRSVSWYQQTPGQGLQFLFEYFSETQRNKGNFPGRFSGRQFSNSRSEMNVSTLELGDSALYLCASSPQTGSQNTEAFFGQGTRLTVV.

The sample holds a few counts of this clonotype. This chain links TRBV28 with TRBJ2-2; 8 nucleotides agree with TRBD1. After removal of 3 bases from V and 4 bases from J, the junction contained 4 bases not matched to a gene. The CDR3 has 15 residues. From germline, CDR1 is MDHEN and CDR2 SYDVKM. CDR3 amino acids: CASSLPGGVTGELFF. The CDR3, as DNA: TGTGCCAGCAGTTTGCCAGGGGGCGTCACCGGGGAGCTGTTTTTT. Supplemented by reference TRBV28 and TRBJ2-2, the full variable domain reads DVKVTQSSRYLVKRTGEKVFLECVQDMDHENMFWYRQDPGLGLRLIYFSYDVKMKEKGDIPEGYSVSREKKERFSLILESASTNQTSMYLCASSLPGGVTGELFFGEGSRLTVL.

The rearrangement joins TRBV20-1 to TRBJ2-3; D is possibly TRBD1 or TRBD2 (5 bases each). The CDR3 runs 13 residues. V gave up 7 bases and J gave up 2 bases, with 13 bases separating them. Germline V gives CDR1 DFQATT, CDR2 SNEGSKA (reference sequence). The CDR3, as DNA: TGCAGTGGAAGGGGAGAATCCACAGATACGCAGTATTTT. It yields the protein CSGRGESTDTQYF.

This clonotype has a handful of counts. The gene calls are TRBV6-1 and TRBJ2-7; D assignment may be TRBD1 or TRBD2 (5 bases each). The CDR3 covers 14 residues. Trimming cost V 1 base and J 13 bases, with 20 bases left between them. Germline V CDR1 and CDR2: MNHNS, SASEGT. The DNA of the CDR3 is TGTGCCAGCAGTGAAGTTGCATCGGGGCAGGGTTACTACGTC. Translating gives CASSEVASGQGYYV.

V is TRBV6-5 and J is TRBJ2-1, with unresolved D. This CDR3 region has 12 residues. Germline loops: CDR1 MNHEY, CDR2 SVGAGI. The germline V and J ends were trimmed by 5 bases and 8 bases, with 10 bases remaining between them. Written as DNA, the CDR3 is TGTGCCAGCAGTACGAACTGGGATGAGCAGTTCTTC. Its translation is CASSTNWDEQFF.

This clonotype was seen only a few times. Here the CDR3 reads CASSFGLAGGLSNEQFF. The DNA of the CDR3 is TGTGCCAGCAGTTTCGGTCTAGCGGGGGGGTTGAGCAATGAGCAGTTCTTC. The V gene is TRBV12-3 or TRBV12-4, the J gene TRBJ2-1; 12 bases line up with TRBD2. Trimming removed 3 bases from V and 6 bases from J; junction bases left unmatched: 9. The CDR3 loop spans 17 amino acids.

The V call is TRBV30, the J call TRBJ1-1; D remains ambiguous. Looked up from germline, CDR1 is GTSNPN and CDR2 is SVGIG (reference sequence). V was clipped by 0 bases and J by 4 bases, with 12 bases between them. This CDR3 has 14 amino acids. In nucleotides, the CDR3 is TGTGCCTGGAGTGTGAACCGCGGCGGCACTGAAGCTTTCTTT. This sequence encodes CAWSVNRGGTEAFF.

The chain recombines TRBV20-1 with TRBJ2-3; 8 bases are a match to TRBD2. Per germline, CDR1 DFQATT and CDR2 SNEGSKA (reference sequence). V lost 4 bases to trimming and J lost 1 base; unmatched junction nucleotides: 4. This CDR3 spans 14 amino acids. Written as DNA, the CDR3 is TGCAGTGCTAATGAAGCGGGGGGCACAGATACGCAGTATTTT. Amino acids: CSANEAGGTDTQYF.

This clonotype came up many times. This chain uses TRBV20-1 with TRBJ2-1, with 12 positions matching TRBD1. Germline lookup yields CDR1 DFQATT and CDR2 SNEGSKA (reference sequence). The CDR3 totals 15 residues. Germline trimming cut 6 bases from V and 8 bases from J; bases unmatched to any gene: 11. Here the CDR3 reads CSARGWDRGLDEQFF. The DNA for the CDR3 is TGCAGTGCCAGGGGATGGGACAGGGGGCTCGATGAGCAGTTCTTC.